The 27 T cell receptor beta chains below were found in one sample sequenced in a study of kidney transplant recipient with SARS-CoV-2 infection. TCRdb itself ran the reads through MiXCR, one entry per CDR3 protein. The sample lists 200,000 to 250,000 distinct CDR3 sequences; under 30% were seen once. The sample in question was a blood sample, obtained at baseline and on day 111 from a kidney transplant recipient. The receptors here all came from a male patient aged 30 to 39 who had COVID-19 and was a kidney transplant recipient. Some T cells may have come from the graft donor.

This clonotype came up many times. The chain links TRBV2 to TRBJ1-5, with a possible D match to TRBD1 (6 bases). Trimming took 8 bases from V and 4 from J, leaving 15 bases between them. Germline CDR1 reads SNHLY; CDR2 reads FYNNEI. The CDR3 covers 14 residues. CDR3 protein: CASRTGIRNQPQHF. In nucleotides, the CDR3 is TGTGCCAGCCGTACAGGGATTAGAAATCAGCCCCAGCATTTT.

This clonotype came up many times. The chain has TRBV6-5 and TRBJ2-7, with D possibly called TRBD1 or TRBD2 (6 bases each). The CDR3 sequence is 13 residues long. The V and J ends lost 5 bases and 6 bases respectively, with 14 bases between them. Germline-derived CDR1 and CDR2 are MNHEY and SVGAGI. The CDR3 sequence: CASSEQGGGEQYF. Here the CDR3 DNA reads TGTGCCAGCAGTGAACAGGGAGGAGGCGAGCAGTACTTC.

This clonotype has a count of ten or more. A junction boundary mismatches the germline segment, possibly from a read error. The rearrangement links TRBV20-1 to TRBJ2-7, with 7 nucleotides matching TRBD1. CDR1 DFQATT and CDR2 SNEGSKA come from the germline V gene (reference sequence). This CDR3 is 11 amino acids long. CDR3 protein: CSARGDSWEYF. Here the CDR3 DNA reads TGCAGTGCGAGAGGGGACAGCTGGGAGTACTTC.

This clonotype was detected ten times or more. The chain joins TRBV6-1 to TRBJ1-5; perhaps TRBD1 as D (5 bases). The germline V and J ends were trimmed by 2 bases and 8 bases, with 19 bases remaining between them. This CDR3 is built from 16 residues. Germline V gene sequence: CDR1 MNHNS, CDR2 SASEGT. The CDR3 here is CASSEQGGRVREPQHF. CDR3 nucleotides: TGTGCCAGCAGTGAACAGGGAGGGCGGGTAAGGGAGCCCCAGCATTTT.

The gene calls are TRBV7-9 and TRBJ1-2, with unresolved D. This CDR3 region has 16 residues. Between the trimmed V and J ends, which lost 5 bases and 1 base, there was a span of 17 bases. CDR1 and CDR2 (germline): SEHNR, FQNEAQ (reference sequence). The CDR3 DNA sequence: TGTGCCAGCAGCCGGCTCGGGTCTTGGGATAACTATGGCTACACCTTC. Its protein is CASSRLGSWDNYGYTF.

About this clonotype: A read error is possible here, since a much larger clone lies one base away. The chain has TRBV4-2 and TRBJ1-3; TRBD1 matches at 8 bases. Germline V gene data show CDR1 as LGHNA and CDR2 as YNFKEQ. CDR3 length: 15 residues. CDR3 sequence reads: CASSQEDRVGNTTYF. As DNA, the CDR3 is TGTGCCAGCAGCCAAGAGGACAGGGTTGGAAACACCACATATTTT.

This clonotype was found once. The chain uses TRBV28 and TRBJ2-1; D gene uncertain. The CDR3 sequence is 14 residues long. The germline V gene encodes CDR1 MDHEN and CDR2 SYDVKM. V was pared by 6 bases and J by 6 bases, with 15 bases between. The CDR3 DNA sequence: TGTGCCAGCAGGCCCTACTTGGCCACCAATGAGCAGTTCTTC. This translates into CASRPYLATNEQFF.

Note on this clonotype: A read error is possible here, since a much larger clone lies one base away. The rearrangement links TRBV6-5 to TRBJ2-5, with D unresolved. The CDR3 loop spans 13 amino acids. The ends were cut back, 5 bases at V and 3 bases at J, with 10 bases in the middle. The V gene's germline CDR1 is MNHEY and CDR2 SVGAGI. CDR3 protein: CASSHQWKETQYF. The CDR3 nucleotides read TGTGCCAGCAGTCACCAGTGGAAAGAGACCCAGTACTTC.

This chain connects TRBV13 to TRBJ2-4, with TRBD1 as a possible D gene (8 bases). V dropped 5 bases and J dropped 1 base, with 18 bases sitting between them. CDR3 length: 17 amino acids. Germline V CDR1 and CDR2: PRHDT, FYEKMQ (reference sequence). The CDR3 loop reads CASSQLQGGSAKNIQYF. DNA for the CDR3: TGTGCCAGCAGCCAGTTACAGGGGGGGTCGGCCAAAAACATTCAGTACTTC.

About this clonotype: One junction end disagrees with the germline gene, perhaps due to a read error. This chain connects TRBV3-1 to TRBJ2-2; no clear D. Germline CDR1 reads LGHDT; CDR2 reads YNNKEL (reference sequence). There are 18 residues in the CDR3. Here the CDR3 reads CTSSSMDPISGLTGELFF. The CDR3 DNA follows: TGTACCAGCAGCTCCATGGATCCCATTTCGGGCTTGACCGGGGAGCTGTTTTTT. The full variable domain, rest sourced from reference TRBV3-1 and TRBJ2-2, is DTAVSQTPKYLVTQMGNDKSIKCEQNLGHDTMYWYKQDSKKFLKIMFSYNNKELIINETVPNRFSPKSPDKAHLNLHINSLELGDSAVYFCTSSSMDPISGLTGELFFGEGSRLTVL.

This clonotype came up many times. The J gene is TRBJ2-7, the V gene TRBV18; a weak D match, TRBD1 (5 bases). Per the germline V gene, CDR1 is KGHSH and CDR2 is LQKENI. CDR3 size: 13 residues. Trimming stripped 3 bases from V and 7 bases from J, with 13 bases between. The CDR3 bases are TGTGCCAGCTCACCGTCCAGGGATCGGGAGCAGTACTTC. Encoded protein: CASSPSRDREQYF.

This clonotype was observed at least ten times. For the CDR3, the DNA is TGTGCCAGCAACCTTGGGGGCCAAATCTATGGCTACACCTTC. It yields the protein CASNLGGQIYGYTF. The J gene is TRBJ1-2, the V gene TRBV7-2; a weak D match, TRBD1 (6 bases). Germline-derived CDR1 and CDR2 are SGHTA and FQGNSA. The germline V and J ends were trimmed by 7 bases and 4 bases, with 16 bases remaining between them. The CDR3 is 14 amino acids.

Many counts were recorded for this clonotype. This chain links TRBV5-1 with TRBJ2-7, with 8 bases matching TRBD2. This CDR3 contains 16 residues. The V gene end was trimmed by 0 bases and the J gene end by 6 bases; junction bases not matched to a gene: 11. Germline assignment: CDR1 SGHRS and CDR2 YFSETQ. This chain's CDR3 is CASSLAGTGGPVEQYF. CDR3 nucleotide sequence: TGCGCCAGCAGCTTGGCCGGTACGGGGGGGCCAGTCGAGCAGTACTTC.

As regards this clonotype: Mismatch with germline at one junction end may stem from a read error. The chain carries TRBV19 and TRBJ2-5, with TRBD2 matching over 14 bases. Germline V gene lookup returns CDR1 LNHDA and CDR2 SQIVND (reference sequence). There are 13 residues in the CDR3. The CDR3 here is CASSTGLAGDRFF. In nucleotides, the CDR3 is TGTGCCAGTAGCACGGGACTAGCGGGAGATCGGTTTTTC.

As for this clonotype: A much larger clone lies one base from this, so it may be a read error. This chain joins TRBV10-2 and TRBJ2-4; D is possibly TRBD1 or TRBD2 (5 bases each). With the DNA end fitting TRBJ2-1 better, the J assignment may be wrong. The CDR3 runs 13 residues. Germline lookup yields CDR1 WSHSY and CDR2 SAAADI. The DNA for the CDR3 is TGCGCCGGGGGAACCAATACGCGAAATGAGCAGTTCTTC. This gives the protein CAGGTNTRNEQFF.

This clonotype came up a few times. The chain links TRBV6-8 to TRBJ2-1, with TRBD2 matching 13 bases. This CDR3 has 15 residues. Germline V gene data show CDR1 as MNHGY and CDR2 as SAAAGT. J was trimmed by 8 bases and V by 6 bases; bases with no gene match: 7. The CDR3 loop is CASSHRTSGSYEQFF. The CDR3 DNA sequence: TGTGCCAGCAGCCACCGGACTAGCGGGAGTTATGAGCAGTTCTTC.

The chain combines TRBV19 with TRBJ2-6; D is perhaps TRBD2 (5 bases). The CDR3 runs to 15 residues. CDR1 and CDR2 from the germline V gene are LNHDA and SQIVND (reference sequence). Trimming cost V 5 bases and J 3 bases, with 11 bases left between them. CDR3 protein: CASSSSGSGANVLTF. The CDR3, as DNA: TGTGCCAGTAGTTCATCGGGGAGTGGGGCCAACGTCCTGACTTTC.

This clonotype has a handful of counts. The chain couples TRBV30 to TRBJ1-2; D remains unclear. Trimming removed 3 bases from V and 5 bases from J, with 16 bases in between. CDR1 is GTSNPN and CDR2 is SVGIG in the germline V gene (reference sequence). The CDR3 has 14 amino acids. The CDR3 is CAWRDSGPQYGYTF. The CDR3 nucleotides are TGTGCCTGGAGGGATTCCGGGCCTCAGTATGGCTACACCTTC.

This clonotype was observed at least ten times. This chain links TRBV10-3 with TRBJ2-5; tentatively, D is TRBD2 (6 bases). Germline CDR1 reads ENHRY; CDR2 reads SYGVKD. The CDR3 runs to 14 residues. V was clipped by 6 bases and J by 5 bases, with 16 bases between them. In DNA, the CDR3 is TGTGCCATCAGGGGGGACCAGGCGGGGGAGACCCAGTACTTC. Translation gives CAIRGDQAGETQYF.

This clonotype was counted many times. The CDR3 spells CASRETGLDTIYF. In DNA form, the CDR3 reads TGTGCCAGCAGAGAGACAGGGTTAGACACCATATATTTT. The V and J genes are TRBV12-3 or TRBV12-4 and TRBJ1-3; 7 bases match TRBD1. The V segment lost 6 bases and the J segment 8 bases; nucleotides outside the gene matches: 7. The CDR3 runs to 13 residues.

The V gene is TRBV11-2, the J gene TRBJ2-3; D unclear. Germline CDR1 is SGHAT and CDR2 is FQNNGV. There are 16 residues in the CDR3. V was pared by 4 bases and J by 0 bases, with 14 bases between. This CDR3 reads CASSSGWSSSTDTQYF. The CDR3, as DNA: TGTGCCAGCAGCTCGGGCTGGTCCTCTAGCACAGATACGCAGTATTTT. Full variable domain (outside the CDR3, taken from reference TRBV11-2 and TRBJ2-3): EAGVAQSPRYKIIEKRQSVAFWCNPISGHATLYWYQQILGQGPKLLIQFQNNGVVDDSQLPKDRFSAERLKGVDSTLKIQPAKLEDSAVYLCASSSGWSSSTDTQYFGPGTRLTVL.

This clonotype was counted a few times. V and J are TRBV4-1 and TRBJ2-1; 9 nucleotides align to TRBD1. V trimming: 2 bases; J trimming: 4 bases; junction bases outside the gene matches: 15. CDR1 is MGHRA, CDR2 YSYEKL, per germline. The CDR3 runs to 19 residues. CDR3 DNA sequence: TGCGCCAGCAGCCAAAGACCGGCATCGGACAGGGGACCTTACAATGAGCAGTTCTTC. This encodes CASSQRPASDRGPYNEQFF.

This chain connects TRBV18 to TRBJ2-1; maybe TRBD1 (6 bases). V was trimmed by 8 bases and J by 1 base, leaving 12 bases between them. The CDR3 length is 14 residues. Germline V gives CDR1 KGHSH, CDR2 LQKENI. The CDR3 sequence: CASAGQNSYNEQFF. For the CDR3, the DNA is TGTGCCAGCGCCGGACAGAATTCCTACAATGAGCAGTTCTTC.

This clonotype was picked up a small number of times. The genes are TRBV19 and TRBJ2-3; D ambiguous. The V end was cut by 4 bases, the J end by 6 bases, with 14 bases between. This CDR3 has 14 residues. CDR1 is LNHDA, CDR2 SQIVND, per germline (reference sequence). The CDR3 nucleotides are TGTGCCAGTAGTAGCGAGCAGCCCAGGGATACGCAGTATTTT. This codes for CASSSEQPRDTQYF.

This chain links TRBV6-4 with TRBJ2-2; 8 bases are shared with TRBD1. The CDR3 length is 14 residues. V trimming: 6 bases; J trimming: 3 bases; junction bases outside the gene matches: 3. Germline V gene lookup returns CDR1 MRHNA and CDR2 SNTAGT. The CDR3 DNA reads as TGTGCCAGCAGCCCACAGGGGGACACCGGGGAGCTGTTTTTT. Its translation: CASSPQGDTGELFF.

This clonotype was seen ten or more times. This sequence joins TRBV7-8 and TRBJ2-7; perhaps TRBD1 as D (6 bases). Trimming cost V 5 bases and J 3 bases, with 20 bases left between them. Germline V CDR1 and CDR2: SGHVS, FQNEAQ. The CDR3 sequence is 16 residues long. CDR3 DNA: TGTGCCAGCAGCGAATTACAGGGATGGGGTCGCTACGAGCAGTACTTC. This translates into CASSELQGWGRYEQYF.

This clonotype came up many times. This chain links TRBV6-9 with TRBJ1-2; D remains unclear. This CDR3 comprises 17 residues. Germline lookup yields CDR1 MNHGY and CDR2 SVAAGI. V was pared by 5 bases and J by 4 bases, with 23 bases between. The CDR3 loop is CASSRVMPYGKTYGYTF. CDR3 DNA sequence: TGTGCCAGCAGTCGCGTCATGCCTTACGGAAAGACCTATGGCTACACCTTC.